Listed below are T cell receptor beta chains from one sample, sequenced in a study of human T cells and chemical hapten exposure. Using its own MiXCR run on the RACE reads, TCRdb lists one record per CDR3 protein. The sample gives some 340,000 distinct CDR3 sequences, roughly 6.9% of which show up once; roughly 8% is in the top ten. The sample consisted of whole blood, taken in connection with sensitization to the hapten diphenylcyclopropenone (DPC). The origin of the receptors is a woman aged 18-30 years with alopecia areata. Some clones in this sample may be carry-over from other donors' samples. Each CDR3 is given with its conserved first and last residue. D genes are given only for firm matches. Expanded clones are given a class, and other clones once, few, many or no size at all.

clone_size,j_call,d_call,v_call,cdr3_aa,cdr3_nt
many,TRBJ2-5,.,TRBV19,CASRVQGMETQYF,TGTGCCAGTAGGGTTCAGGGGATGGAGACCCAGTACTTC
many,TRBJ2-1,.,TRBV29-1,CSVEFGIGRENEQFF,TGCAGCGTTGAATTCGGTATCGGTCGGGAGAATGAGCAGTTCTTC
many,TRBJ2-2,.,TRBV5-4,CASTTGRNTGELFF,TGTGCCAGCACTACAGGGAGGAACACCGGGGAGCTGTTTTTT
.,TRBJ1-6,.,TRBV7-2,CASSLGGAVSPLHF,TGTGCCAGCAGCTTAGGTGGGGCCGTTTCACCCCTCCACTTT
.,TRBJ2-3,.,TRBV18,CASSPLTSDRDTQYF,TGTGCCAGCTCACCCCTAACCTCTGACAGAGATACGCAGTATTTT
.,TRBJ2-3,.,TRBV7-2,CASSLAGKDTQYF,TGTGCCAGCAGCTTAGCGGGAAAAGATACGCAGTATTTT
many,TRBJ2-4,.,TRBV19,CASSIGTALAKNIQYF,TGTGCCAGTAGTATAGGGACAGCCCTAGCCAAAAACATTCAGTACTTC
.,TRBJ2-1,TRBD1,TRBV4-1,CASSPRGGRNNNAYNEQFF,TGCGCCAGCAGCCCGCGAGGGGGCAGAAATAATAATGCCTACAATGAGCAGTTCTTC
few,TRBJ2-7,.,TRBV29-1,CSVVGNAYEQYF,TGCAGCGTTGTTGGTAACGCCTACGAGCAGTACTTC
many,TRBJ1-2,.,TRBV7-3,CASSYSGTAPSSDGYTF,TGTGCCAGCAGCTACTCCGGGACGGCCCCTTCCTCGGATGGCTACACCTTC
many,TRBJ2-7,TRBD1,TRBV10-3,CAISETGQGVRNEQYF,TGTGCCATCAGTGAGACCGGACAGGGGGTGAGAAACGAGCAGTACTTC
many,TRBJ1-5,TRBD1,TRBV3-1,CASSQRDREGQPQHF,TGTGCCAGCAGCCAACGAGACAGGGAAGGTCAGCCCCAGCATTTT
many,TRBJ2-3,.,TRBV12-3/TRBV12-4,CASSPLRGNRKIATQYF,TGTGCCAGCAGTCCCCTCCGGGGGAATAGGAAGATAGCTACGCAGTATTTT
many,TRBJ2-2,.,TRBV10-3,CAISPSATNTGELFF,TGTGCCATCAGCCCCTCGGCCACGAACACCGGGGAGCTGTTTTTT
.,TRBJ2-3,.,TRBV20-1,CSARAPGPSTDTQYF,TGCAGTGCTAGAGCCCCGGGGCCTTCCACAGATACGCAGTATTTT
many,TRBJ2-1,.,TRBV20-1,CSASYNEQFF,TGCAGTGCTAGCTACAATGAGCAGTTCTTC
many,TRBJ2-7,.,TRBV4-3,CASSQDLGRGYEQYF,TGCGCCAGCAGCCAAGATTTGGGACGGGGCTACGAGCAGTACTTC
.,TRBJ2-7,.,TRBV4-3,CASSQVLGKMNYEQYF,TGCGCCAGCAGCCAAGTGTTAGGGAAGATGAACTACGAGCAGTACTTC
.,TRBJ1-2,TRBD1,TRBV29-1,CSASGGGYGYTF,TGCAGCGCATCAGGGGGCGGGTATGGCTACACCTTC